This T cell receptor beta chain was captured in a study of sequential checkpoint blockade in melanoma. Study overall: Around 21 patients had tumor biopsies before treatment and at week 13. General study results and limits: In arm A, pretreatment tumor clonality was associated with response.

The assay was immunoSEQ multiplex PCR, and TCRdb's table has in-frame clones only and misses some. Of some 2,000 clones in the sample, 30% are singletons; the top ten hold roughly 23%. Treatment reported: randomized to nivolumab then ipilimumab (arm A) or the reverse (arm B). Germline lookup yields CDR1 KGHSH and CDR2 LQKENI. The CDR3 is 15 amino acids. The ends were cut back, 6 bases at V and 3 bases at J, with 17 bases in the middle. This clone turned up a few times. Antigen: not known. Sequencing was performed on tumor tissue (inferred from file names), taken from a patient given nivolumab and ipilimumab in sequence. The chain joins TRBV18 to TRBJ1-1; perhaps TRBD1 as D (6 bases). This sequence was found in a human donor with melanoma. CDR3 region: CASSARGALDTEAFF. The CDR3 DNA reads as TGTGCCAGCTCTGCGCGGGGGGCGTTGGACACTGAAGCTTTCTTT. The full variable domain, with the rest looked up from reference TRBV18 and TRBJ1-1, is NAGVMQNPRHLVRRRGQEARLRCSPMKGHSHVYWYRQLPEEGLKFMVYLQKENIIDESGMPKERFSAEFPKEGPSILRIQQVVRGDSAAYFCASSARGALDTEAFFGQGTRLTVV.